This entry lists 6 T cell receptor beta chains sequenced from one sample in a study of regulatory T cells in long-lasting Graves disease. HTBI primers from iRepertoire and Arm-PCR of CDR3 regions yielded the TCR beta libraries. TCRdb itself ran the multiplex PCR reads through MiXCR, one entry per CDR3 protein. This sample has about 620,000 distinct CDR3 sequences; 15% to 20% occur once, and the top ten carry roughly 18%. Time point in this sample: newly diagnosed GD, antithyroid drugs for less than 3 months. Isolated PBMC RNA provided the starting material for the TCR library. The same sample was also studied in work on T cells in Graves' hyperthyroidism and ophthalmopathy.

The input for sequencing was peripheral blood mononuclear cells (PBMCs), taken at new diagnosis, from a patient treated with antithyroid drugs. These receptors were obtained from a woman in her twenties or thirties with Graves disease.

This clonotype has a count of ten or more. The gene calls are TRBV7-2 and TRBJ2-5; D remains ambiguous. CDR1 and CDR2 (germline): SGHTA, FQGNSA. This CDR3 contains 12 residues. V was pared by 1 base and J by 1 base, with 1 base between. CDR3 protein: CASSLGQETQYF. The CDR3 region has the DNA TGTGCCAGCAGCTTAGGCCAAGAGACCCAGTACTTC. The full variable domain, in which reference TRBV7-2 and TRBJ2-5 provide the parts outside the CDR3, is GAGVSQSPSNKVTEKGKDVELRCDPISGHTALYWYRQSLGQGLEFLIYFQGNSAPDKSGLPSDRFSAERTGGSVSTLTIQRTQQEDSAVYLCASSLGQETQYFGPGTRLLVL.

This clonotype was seen a single time. This chain connects TRBV2 to TRBJ2-7; D remains ambiguous. CDR1 SNHLY and CDR2 FYNNEI come from the germline V gene. Trimming shortened V by 8 bases and J by 0 bases, and 14 bases separated the two germline ends. The CDR3 covers 14 residues. CDR3 sequence: CASSPQYSSYEQYF. The CDR3, as DNA: TGTGCCAGCTCACCCCAGTACTCCTCCTACGAGCAGTACTTC.

The CDR3 reads CASTRGGGTYNEQFF. The CDR3 coding sequence is TGCGCCAGCACCCGCGGGGGAGGGACCTACAATGAGCAGTTCTTC. The chain recombines TRBV5-1 with TRBJ2-1; TRBD2 agrees at 7 bases. The V segment lost 6 bases and the J segment 2 bases; nucleotides outside the gene matches: 8. The CDR3 loop spans 15 amino acids. Germline loops: CDR1 SGHRS, CDR2 YFSETQ.

This clonotype was counted at least ten times. The CDR3 is CASSRANTEAFF. The CDR3, as DNA: TGTGCCAGCAGCCGTGCGAACACTGAAGCTTTCTTT. The V and J genes are TRBV12-3 or TRBV12-4 and TRBJ1-1; D call uncertain. V lost 6 bases to trimming and J lost 1 base, with 6 bases between them. CDR3 length: 12 amino acids.

The rearrangement uses TRBV10-3 and TRBJ2-7, with D perhaps matching TRBD2 (6 bases). The CDR3 runs 12 residues. Trimming pared 7 bases from V and 1 base from J, leaving 8 bases between. Germline-derived CDR1 and CDR2 are ENHRY and SYGVKD. The DNA for the CDR3 is TGTGCCATCACCGGGGGATCCTACGAGCAGTACTTC. This codes for CAITGGSYEQYF.

The sample holds many counts of this clonotype. The chain joins TRBV27 to TRBJ2-7; D possibly matches TRBD1 or TRBD2 (5 bases each). The germline gives CDR1 MNHEY, CDR2 SMNVEV (reference sequence). Deletions cut 8 bases from V and 5 bases from J, with 16 bases between. The CDR3 consists of 13 residues. The CDR3 loop is CASSWDHTNEQYF. CDR3 nucleotides: TGTGCCAGCTCCTGGGACCATACCAACGAGCAGTACTTC.